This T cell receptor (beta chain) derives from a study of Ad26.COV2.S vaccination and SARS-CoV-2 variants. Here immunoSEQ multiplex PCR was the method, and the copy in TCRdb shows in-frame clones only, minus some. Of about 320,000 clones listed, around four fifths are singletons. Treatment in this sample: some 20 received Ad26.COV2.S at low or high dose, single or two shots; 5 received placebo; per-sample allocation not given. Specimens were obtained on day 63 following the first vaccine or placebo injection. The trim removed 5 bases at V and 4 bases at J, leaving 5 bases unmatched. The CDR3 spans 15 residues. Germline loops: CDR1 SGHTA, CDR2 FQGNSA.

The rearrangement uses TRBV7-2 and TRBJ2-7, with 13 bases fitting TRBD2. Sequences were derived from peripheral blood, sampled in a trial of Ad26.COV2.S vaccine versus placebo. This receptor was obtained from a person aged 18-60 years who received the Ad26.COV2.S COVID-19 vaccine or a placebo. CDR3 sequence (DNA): TGTGCCAGCAGCCAGTGGACTAGCGGGGGATACGAGCAGTACTTC. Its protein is CASSQWTSGGYEQYF.